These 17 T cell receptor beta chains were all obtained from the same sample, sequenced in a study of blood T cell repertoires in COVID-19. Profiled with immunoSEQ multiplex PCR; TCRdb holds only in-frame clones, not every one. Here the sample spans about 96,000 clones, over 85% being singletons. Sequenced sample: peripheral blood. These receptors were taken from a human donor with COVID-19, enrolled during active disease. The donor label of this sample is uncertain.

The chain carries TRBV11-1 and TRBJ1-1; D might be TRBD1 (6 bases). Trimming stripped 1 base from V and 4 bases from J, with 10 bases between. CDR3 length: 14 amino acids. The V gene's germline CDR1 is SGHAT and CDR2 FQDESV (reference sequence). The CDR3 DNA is TGTGCCAGCAGCTTAGACAGGGCGAGCACTGAAGCTTTCTTT. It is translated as CASSLDRASTEAFF.

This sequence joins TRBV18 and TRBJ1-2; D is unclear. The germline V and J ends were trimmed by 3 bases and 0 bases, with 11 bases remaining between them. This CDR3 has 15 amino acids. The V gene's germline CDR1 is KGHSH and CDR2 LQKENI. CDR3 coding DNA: TGTGCCAGCTCACCTCGTCCCAGCGCTAACTATGGCTACACCTTC. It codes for CASSPRPSANYGYTF.

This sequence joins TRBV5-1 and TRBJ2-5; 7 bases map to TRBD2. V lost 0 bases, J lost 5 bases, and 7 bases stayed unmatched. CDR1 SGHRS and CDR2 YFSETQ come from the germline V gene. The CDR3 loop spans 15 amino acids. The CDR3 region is CASSLVRSREETQYF. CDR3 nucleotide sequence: TGCGCCAGCAGCTTGGTACGGTCGCGGGAGGAGACCCAGTACTTC.

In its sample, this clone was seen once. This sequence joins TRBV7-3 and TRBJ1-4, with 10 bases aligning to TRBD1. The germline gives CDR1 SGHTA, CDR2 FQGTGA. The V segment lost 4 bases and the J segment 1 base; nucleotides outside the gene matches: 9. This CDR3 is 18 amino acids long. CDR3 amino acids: CASSSDRDRGETNEKLFF. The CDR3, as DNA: TGTGCCAGCAGCTCCGACCGGGACAGGGGTGAAACTAATGAAAAACTGTTTTTT.

The CDR3 region is CASIRPGGTSGRDGSYNEQFF. The CDR3 DNA follows: TGTGCCAGCATTCGCCCGGGGGGGACTAGCGGGAGAGACGGGTCCTACAATGAGCAGTTCTTC. The chain carries TRBV2 and TRBJ2-1, with 14 bases that match TRBD2. V dropped 7 bases and J dropped 1; count of bases not matched to a gene: 18. In germline, CDR1 is SNHLY, CDR2 FYNNEI. CDR3 length equals 21 residues. The variable domain in full, with the rest retrieved from reference TRBV2 and TRBJ2-1, is EPEVTQTPSHQVTQMGQEVILRCVPISNHLYFYWYRQILGQKVEFLVSFYNNEISEKSEIFDDQFSVERPDGSNFTLKIRSTKLEDSAMYFCASIRPGGTSGRDGSYNEQFFGPGTRLTVL.

The CDR3 sequence: CASSLALAADTQYF. The DNA for the CDR3 is TGCGCCAGCAGCTTGGCGCTAGCTGCAGATACGCAGTATTTT. The rearrangement uses TRBV5-1 and TRBJ2-3; D possibly corresponds to TRBD2 (5 bases). V lost 0 bases and J lost 4, with 9 bases in between. The CDR3 spans 14 residues. Germline assignment: CDR1 SGHRS and CDR2 YFSETQ.

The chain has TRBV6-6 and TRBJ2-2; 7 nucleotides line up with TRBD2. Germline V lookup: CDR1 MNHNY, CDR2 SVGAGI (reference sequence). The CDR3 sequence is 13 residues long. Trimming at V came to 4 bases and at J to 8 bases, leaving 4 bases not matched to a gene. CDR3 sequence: CASSFWREGELFF. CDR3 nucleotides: TGTGCCAGCAGTTTTTGGCGGGAGGGGGAGCTGTTTTTT.

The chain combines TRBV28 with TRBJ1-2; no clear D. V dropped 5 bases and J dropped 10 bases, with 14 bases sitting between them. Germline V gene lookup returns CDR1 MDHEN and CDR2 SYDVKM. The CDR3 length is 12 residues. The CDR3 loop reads CASSRVREDYTF. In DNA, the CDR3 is TGTGCCAGCAGTCGCGTCCGGGAAGACTACACCTTC.

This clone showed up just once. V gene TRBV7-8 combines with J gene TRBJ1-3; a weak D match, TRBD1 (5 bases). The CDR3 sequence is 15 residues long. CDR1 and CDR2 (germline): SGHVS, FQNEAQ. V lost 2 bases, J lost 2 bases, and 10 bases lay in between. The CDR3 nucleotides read TGTGCCAGCAGCTTATTGGGGCAGCCTGGAAACACCATATATTTT. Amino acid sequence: CASSLLGQPGNTIYF.

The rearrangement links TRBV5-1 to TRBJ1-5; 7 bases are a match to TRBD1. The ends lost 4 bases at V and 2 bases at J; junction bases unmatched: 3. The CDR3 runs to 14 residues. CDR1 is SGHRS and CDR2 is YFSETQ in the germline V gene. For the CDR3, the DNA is TGCGCCAGCAGCCCCGGGACAGGCAATCAGCCCCAGCATTTT. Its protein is CASSPGTGNQPQHF.

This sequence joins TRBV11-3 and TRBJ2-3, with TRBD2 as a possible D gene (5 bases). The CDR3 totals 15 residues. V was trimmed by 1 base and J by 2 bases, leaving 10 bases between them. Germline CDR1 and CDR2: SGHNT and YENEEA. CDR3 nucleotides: TGTGCCAGCAGCTTAGCGGGATCTTACACAGATACGCAGTATTTT. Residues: CASSLAGSYTDTQYF.

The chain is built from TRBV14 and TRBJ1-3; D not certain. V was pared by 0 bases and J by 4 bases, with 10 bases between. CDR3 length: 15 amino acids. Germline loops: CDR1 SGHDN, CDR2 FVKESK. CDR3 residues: CASSQEGGSGNTIYF. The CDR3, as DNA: TGTGCCAGCAGCCAAGAGGGAGGATCCGGAAACACCATATATTTT.

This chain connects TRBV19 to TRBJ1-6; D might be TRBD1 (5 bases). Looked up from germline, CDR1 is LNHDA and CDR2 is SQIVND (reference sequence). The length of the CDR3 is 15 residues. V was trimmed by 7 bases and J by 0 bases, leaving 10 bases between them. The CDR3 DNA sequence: TGTGCCAGTAAGACAGACAGCTCCTATAATTCACCCCTCCACTTT. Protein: CASKTDSSYNSPLHF. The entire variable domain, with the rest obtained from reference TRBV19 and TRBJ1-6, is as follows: DGGITQSPKYLFRKEGQNVTLSCEQNLNHDAMYWYRQDPGQGLRLIYYSQIVNDFQKGDIAEGYSVSREKKESFPLTVTSAQKNPTAFYLCASKTDSSYNSPLHFGNGTRLTVT.

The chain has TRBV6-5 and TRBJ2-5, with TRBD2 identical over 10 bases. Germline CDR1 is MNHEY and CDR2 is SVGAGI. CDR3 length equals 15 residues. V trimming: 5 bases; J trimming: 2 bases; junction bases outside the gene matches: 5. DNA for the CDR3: TGTGCCAGCAGTACCCTGACTAGCGGGCAAGAGACCCAGTACTTC. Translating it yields CASSTLTSGQETQYF.

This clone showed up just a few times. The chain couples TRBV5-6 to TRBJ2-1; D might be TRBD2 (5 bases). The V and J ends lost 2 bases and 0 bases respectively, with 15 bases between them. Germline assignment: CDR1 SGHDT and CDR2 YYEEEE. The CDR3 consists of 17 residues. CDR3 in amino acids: CASSFSPGSLSYNEQFF. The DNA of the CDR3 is TGTGCCAGCAGCTTTTCCCCGGGGAGTCTCTCCTACAATGAGCAGTTCTTC.

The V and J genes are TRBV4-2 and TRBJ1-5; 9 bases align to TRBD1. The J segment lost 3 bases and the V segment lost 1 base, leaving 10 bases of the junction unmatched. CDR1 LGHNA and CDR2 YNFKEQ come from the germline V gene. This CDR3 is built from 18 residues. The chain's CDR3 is CASSQAVTGGAFNQPQHF. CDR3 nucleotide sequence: TGTGCCAGCAGCCAAGCCGTAACAGGGGGCGCGTTCAATCAGCCCCAGCATTTT.

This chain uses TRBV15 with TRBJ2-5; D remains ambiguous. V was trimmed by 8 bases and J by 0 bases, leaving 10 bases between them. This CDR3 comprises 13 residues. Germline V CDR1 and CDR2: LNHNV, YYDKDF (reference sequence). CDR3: CATSELYQETQYF. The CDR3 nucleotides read TGTGCCACCTCGGAGCTGTACCAAGAGACCCAGTACTTC.